The present TCR beta chain was sequenced within a study of shared clonotypes between healthy human individuals. Regarding this clone: The target antigen is unknown.

Study results and limitations: Clonotype sharing across a few donors was observed for around 5% of naive CD4 clonotypes.

Naive CD8 populations comprised CD45RO-negative cells positively selected for CCR7, excluding terminally differentiated effector memory CD45RA+ cells. The CDR3 length is 16 residues. V was trimmed by 6 bases and J by 4 bases, leaving 22 bases between them. Per germline, CDR1 ENHRY and CDR2 SYGVKD. Several immunoSEQ plates received, in even portions, the genomic DNA of each subset. Here immunoSEQ multiplex PCR was the method, and the copy in TCRdb shows in-frame clones only, minus some. The sample contains roughly 810,000 clones, approximately 97% of which appear only once. The receptor comes from a man aged 25-45 years in good health. The chain employs TRBV10-3 and TRBJ2-7, with D perhaps matching TRBD1 (7 bases). Material: naive CD8+ T cells sorted from blood. CDR3 loop: CAISQGTAGSRYEQYF. In DNA form, the CDR3 reads TGTGCCATCAGCCAGGGGACAGCGGGTTCTCGGTACGAGCAGTACTTC.